These 13 T cell receptor beta chains originate from one sample sequenced in a study of shared clonotypes between healthy human individuals. The protocol was immunoSEQ multiplex PCR, while the TCRdb copy is restricted to in-frame clones and leaves out a portion. The data hold about 1.1 million clones, with approximately 78% observed a single time. The specimen was memory CD4+ T cells from PBMCs. Subset in this sample: CD45RA-negative fraction. Source of these receptors: a man younger than 35 in good health. Some clones in this sample may be carry-over from other donors' samples.

The chain couples TRBV5-1 to TRBJ2-5; D ambiguous. Per the germline V gene, CDR1 is SGHRS and CDR2 is YFSETQ. The CDR3 runs to 14 residues. Trimming cost V 4 bases and J 1 base, with 11 bases left between them. The CDR3 DNA is TGCGCCAGCAGCCTGATAATGAGCCAAGAGACCCAGTACTTC. Its protein product is CASSLIMSQETQYF.

The V and J genes are TRBV7-3 and TRBJ2-6; 9 nucleotides agree with TRBD1. From germline, CDR1 is SGHTA and CDR2 FQGTGA. This CDR3 contains 17 residues. V shed 6 bases and J 8 bases; nucleotides not matched to a gene: 14. CDR3 sequence: CASSEAGTGWKPNVLTF. The CDR3 coding sequence is TGTGCCAGCAGTGAAGCCGGGACAGGGTGGAAACCCAACGTCCTGACTTTC.

The V gene is TRBV4-2, the J gene TRBJ1-2, with no clear D. Germline CDR1 is LGHNA and CDR2 is YNFKEQ. V lost 0 bases to trimming and J lost 4 bases, with 0 bases between them. The CDR3 runs to 11 residues. CDR3 bases: TGTGCCAGCAGCCAAGACTATGGCTACACCTTC. Its protein is CASSQDYGYTF.

There are a few counts of this clone. This chain links TRBV5-5 with TRBJ1-1; the D is unclear. Germline V gene data show CDR1 as SGHKS and CDR2 as YYEKEE (reference sequence). Deletions cut 4 bases from V and 4 bases from J, with 14 bases between. This CDR3 comprises 14 residues. CDR3 amino acids: CASSAEPLSTEAFF. CDR3 nucleotides: TGTGCCAGCAGCGCCGAGCCGTTGTCCACTGAAGCTTTCTTT.

The chain is built from TRBV5-4 and TRBJ1-1, with D maybe TRBD1 (5 bases). The CDR3 covers 15 residues. Looked up from germline, CDR1 is SGHNT and CDR2 is YYREEE (reference sequence). The V end lost 4 bases, the J end lost 10 bases, and 23 bases lay between the germline ends. CDR3 residues: CASSTGPKGNGRAFF. Written as DNA, the CDR3 is TGTGCCAGCAGCACGGGGCCTAAAGGAAACGGTCGAGCTTTCTTT.

This chain joins TRBV7-9 and TRBJ2-7; D gene uncertain. Germline loops: CDR1 SEHNR, CDR2 FQNEAQ (reference sequence). This CDR3 comprises 16 residues. V lost 2 bases, J lost 5 bases, and 19 bases lay in between. The CDR3 coding sequence is TGTGCCAGCAGCTTAAAGTTCGGGTTCGGCCTAAACGAGCAGTACTTC. Translation gives CASSLKFGFGLNEQYF.

The chain uses TRBV5-1 and TRBJ2-5, with TRBD2 identical over 7 bases. CDR1 and CDR2 from the germline V gene are SGHRS and YFSETQ. Trimming cost V 4 bases and J 2 bases; bases outside gene matches: 5. The CDR3 runs to 14 residues. The CDR3 region has the DNA TGCGCCAGCAGCAAAAGCGGGGTGCAAGAGACCCAGTACTTC. Residues: CASSKSGVQETQYF.

The V call is TRBV2, the J call TRBJ1-2; D may be TRBD1 (5 bases). V was shortened by 3 bases and J by 3 bases, with 14 bases between the two germline ends. Per the germline V gene, CDR1 is SNHLY and CDR2 is FYNNEI. This CDR3 is built from 15 residues. The CDR3 loop reads CASSDEAGIDYGYTF. As DNA, the CDR3 is TGTGCCAGCAGTGATGAGGCAGGGATAGACTATGGCTACACCTTC.

The chain joins TRBV5-1 to TRBJ2-3, with 8 bases lining up with TRBD1. Per germline, CDR1 SGHRS and CDR2 YFSETQ. V was clipped by 4 bases and J by 4 bases; unmatched bases: 8. There are 15 residues in the CDR3. In DNA form, the CDR3 reads TGCGCCAGCAGCACCACCATGGACAGGGCAGATACGCAGTATTTT. Its protein product is CASSTTMDRADTQYF.

The rearrangement links TRBV27 to TRBJ2-6; D may be TRBD1 (5 bases). Looked up from germline, CDR1 is MNHEY and CDR2 is SMNVEV (reference sequence). V lost 7 bases and J 2 bases, leaving 27 bases between the germline ends. The CDR3 loop spans 20 amino acids. The CDR3 DNA is TGTGCCAGCACTATCACATATTGGGGCCACCGAGACACTGGGGCCAACGTCCTGACTTTC. The encoded protein is CASTITYWGHRDTGANVLTF.

This clone has at least ten counts. Other DNA sequences of this sample code for an identical CDR3. The chain employs TRBV7-2 and TRBJ1-2; no clear D gene. The CDR3 extends over 12 amino acids. Germline V lookup: CDR1 SGHTA, CDR2 FQGNSA. V was clipped by 4 bases and J by 4 bases, with 7 bases between them. CDR3 protein: CASSSVGYGYTF. The CDR3, as DNA: TGTGCCAGCAGCTCCGTAGGCTATGGCTACACCTTC.

V gene TRBV18 combines with J gene TRBJ2-4, with D possibly matching TRBD2 (6 bases). Germline V gene sequence: CDR1 KGHSH, CDR2 LQKENI. V was cut by 10 bases and J by 0 bases, with 16 bases left in between. The length of the CDR3 is 15 residues. The DNA for the CDR3 is TGTGCCACCGCATCGGGAGTAGAAGCCAAAAACATTCAGTACTTC. Its translation: CATASGVEAKNIQYF.

The chain links TRBV18 to TRBJ1-3, with TRBD1 as a possible D gene (5 bases). V lost 3 bases, J lost 4 bases, and 19 bases lay in between. This CDR3 has 17 residues. CDR1 is KGHSH and CDR2 is LQKENI in the germline V gene. CDR3 coding DNA: TGTGCCAGCTCACCGATTCGGACAAATGCCTTGGGAAACACCATATATTTT. This sequence encodes CASSPIRTNALGNTIYF.